This T cell receptor beta chain derives from a study of blood T cell repertoires in COVID-19. About the research overall: Some COVID-19 samples were acute and others convalescent; all came from the United States, Italy and Spain. T cells, B-cell-depleted T cells, or PBMCs provided the cDNA or gDNA that served as material.

The count of this clone is one. Source study methods: For nucleated cells, counts were estimated from reference gene primer amplification. Generated by immunoSEQ multiplex PCR, the TCRdb table keeps only in-frame clones and is missing some. That table gives V, J and clone size, and the DNA gave D and trimming. The table has almost 200,000 clones, 86% seen once. CDR1 is SGHNT and CDR2 is YYREEE in the germline V gene (reference sequence). The length of the CDR3 is 15 residues. Germline trimming cut 4 bases from V and 5 bases from J; bases unmatched to any gene: 8. The source of this sequence is a woman aged 70-85 years with acute or convalescent COVID-19. V and J are TRBV5-4 and TRBJ1-1; 10 bases agree with TRBD1. The sequenced sample consisted of peripheral blood. CDR3 DNA: TGTGCCAGCAGCAACCGGGACAGGGGATGGACTGAAGCTTTCTTT. Its translation is CASSNRDRGWTEAFF.